This note documents a single T cell receptor beta chain sequence. Looked up from germline, CDR1 is SGHNT and CDR2 is YYREEE (reference sequence). CDR3 length: 13 residues. The ends lost 2 bases at V and 7 bases at J; junction bases unmatched: 3. The data were taken from a study of blood T cell repertoires in COVID-19. The study recruited people aged about 18 to 89 years across approximately 25 US areas. Within the 2 weeks before study entry, each person in the exposed group met a COVID-19 case. Study processing details: Using reference gene primer amplification, nucleated cell counts were estimated. Repertoires were generated with immunoSEQ multiplex PCR, while TCRdb's copy carries only in-frame clones and drops some. D and trimming were read from the DNA, whereas the V and J calls and clone size are those reported in that table. The sample carries fewer than 250,000 clones, 83% recorded once.

This sequence originates from a woman aged 50 to 60 who had been exposed to COVID-19. Sequenced input: PBMCs or T cells enriched from blood (not recorded which). The chain joins TRBV5-4 to TRBJ1-1, with 9 bases aligning to TRBD1. CDR3 sequence: CASSFKTGGEAFF. The CDR3 region has the DNA TGTGCCAGCAGCTTTAAGACAGGGGGTGAAGCTTTCTTT.